This TCR beta chain came from a study of blood T cell repertoires in COVID-19. This CDR3 has 14 amino acids. Trimming left V 3 bases short and J 3 bases short, with 11 bases between. CDR1 and CDR2 from the germline V gene are SGHTA and FQGTGA. Profiling relied on immunoSEQ multiplex PCR, and the TCRdb table lists in-frame clones only, not all of them. The sample holds 150,000 to 200,000 clones, around 89% seen once. This clone was picked up one time. Sequencing used peripheral blood. The sequence came from a man aged 45-65 years with acute or convalescent COVID-19. J is TRBJ1-1 and V is TRBV7-3, with a possible D match to TRBD1 (6 bases). DNA for the CDR3: TGTGCCAGCAGCTTGGCAGGGGAGTACACTGAAGCTTTCTTT. Amino acids: CASSLAGEYTEAFF.